A selection of T cell receptor beta chains follows, all from one sample in a study of OX40 agonist ivuxolimab in advanced cancers. Profiling relied on immunoSEQ multiplex PCR, and the TCRdb table lists in-frame clones only, not all of them. This sample has around 18,000 clones, with approximately 77% found just once. The sample here was CD4+ or CD8+ T cells sorted from blood, taken in a trial of the OX40 agonist ivuxolimab. These TCRs come from an adult with an advanced solid tumor such as melanoma, head and neck, liver or kidney cancer. Both conserved end residues are part of each CDR3. A D gene is named only where the DNA matches it firmly. Size is stated for part of the rows, as once, few or many counts, or as a class when the clone is expanded.

>-|TRBV10-3|-|TRBJ2-2
CAISVIQGAVLAGELFF
TGTGCCATCAGCGTGATACAGGGTGCGGTTTTGGCCGGGGAGCTGTTTTTT
>-|TRBV9|-|TRBJ2-3
CASSSPASPDTQYF
TGTGCCAGCAGCAGCCCGGCCTCCCCAGATACGCAGTATTTT
>few|TRBV7-9|TRBD1|TRBJ2-5
CASSSTGGGEETQYF
TGTGCCAGCAGCTCGACAGGGGGAGGTGAAGAGACCCAGTACTTC
>-|TRBV29-1|TRBD2|TRBJ2-2
CSVVAGATGELFF
TGCAGCGTTGTAGCGGGGGCTACCGGGGAGCTGTTTTTT
>-|TRBV6-5|TRBD2|TRBJ2-1
CASSLGGSGLEQFF
TGTGCCAGCAGTCTCGGGGGGTCGGGGCTGGAGCAGTTCTTC
>few|TRBV19|-|TRBJ1-1
CASSIAVGNTEAFF
TGTGCCAGTAGTATAGCTGTTGGGAACACTGAAGCTTTCTTT
>-|TRBV11-3|-|TRBJ2-3
CASSRGDTQYF
TGTGCCAGCAGCAGGGGAGATACGCAGTATTTT
>-|TRBV7-2|TRBD2|TRBJ2-7
CASSYAGGHEQYF
TGTGCCAGCAGCTATGCGGGAGGCCACGAGCAGTACTTC
>-|TRBV5-1|-|TRBJ2-1
CASSFANEQFF
TGCGCCAGCAGCTTCGCCAATGAGCAGTTCTTC
>-|TRBV6-5|-|TRBJ2-7
CASSYSNRDEQYF
TGTGCCAGCAGTTACTCGAACAGGGACGAGCAGTACTTC
>-|TRBV4-1|-|TRBJ1-6
CASSQLRLYNSPLHF
TGCGCCAGCAGCCAACTCAGACTCTATAATTCACCCCTCCACTTT
>-|TRBV15|-|TRBJ2-3
CATSRDYVSSTDTQYF
TGTGCCACCAGCAGAGATTATGTAAGCAGCACAGATACGCAGTATTTT
>once|TRBV7-7|-|TRBJ2-1
CASSLSPRSGNNEQFF
TGTGCTAGCAGCTTAAGTCCGCGATCGGGGAACAATGAGCAGTTCTTC
>-|TRBV5-6|-|TRBJ2-1
CASSLIRAPEQFF
TGTGCCAGCAGCTTGATCCGGGCCCCTGAGCAGTTCTTC
>-|TRBV5-1|TRBD2|TRBJ2-5
CASSLRVAGGPETQYF
TGCGCCAGCAGCTTGAGGGTAGCGGGGGGACCAGAGACCCAGTACTTC
>-|TRBV6-5|-|TRBJ1-5
CASSFPRRSGNQPQHF
TGTGCCAGCAGTTTCCCTAGAAGATCAGGCAATCAGCCCCAGCATTTT
>-|TRBV19|-|TRBJ1-1
CASLQYTEAFF
TGTGCCAGCCTCCAGTACACTGAAGCTTTCTTT
>few|TRBV6-5|TRBD1|TRBJ1-5
CASTPTGNSNQPQHF
TGTGCCAGCACCCCGACAGGGAATAGCAATCAGCCCCAGCATTTT
>-|TRBV9|-|TRBJ2-1
CASSEGGHLRDEQFF
TGTGCCAGCAGCGAAGGTGGGCATCTTAGGGATGAGCAGTTCTTC
>-|TRBV9|TRBD1|TRBJ2-1
CASSVERVTGGNDEQFF
TGTGCCAGCAGCGTAGAAAGGGTGACAGGGGGGAACGATGAGCAGTTCTTC
>-|TRBV28|-|TRBJ1-5
CASRGEDRHNQPQHF
TGTGCCAGCAGGGGGGAGGACAGACACAATCAGCCCCAGCATTTT
>-|TRBV28|-|TRBJ1-1
CASSFGMNTEAFF
TGTGCCAGCAGTTTCGGGATGAACACTGAAGCTTTCTTT
>-|TRBV27|TRBD1|TRBJ2-7
CASSGTGTGIYEQYF
TGTGCCAGCAGCGGAACCGGGACAGGGATTTACGAGCAGTACTTC
>-|TRBV4-3|TRBD2|TRBJ2-3
CASSQDGGTQYF
TGCGCCAGCAGCCAAGACGGGGGGACGCAGTATTTT
>-|TRBV28|-|TRBJ1-2
CASRSEGAYYGYTF
TGTGCCAGCAGGAGTGAAGGGGCCTACTATGGCTACACCTTC
>medium-sized|TRBV4-1|-|TRBJ2-2
CASSWGEGTGELFF
TGCGCCAGCAGCTGGGGCGAGGGCACCGGGGAGCTGTTTTTT
>-|TRBV11-3|-|TRBJ1-2
CASSLDSAYGYTF
TGTGCCAGCAGCCTAGACAGTGCCTATGGCTACACCTTC
>few|TRBV7-3|-|TRBJ1-2
CASSSQGNYGYTF
TGTGCCAGCAGCTCACAGGGAAACTATGGCTACACCTTC
>once|TRBV15|-|TRBJ1-5
CATSRVISPYQPQHF
TGTGCCACCAGCAGAGTTATCTCCCCCTATCAGCCCCAGCATTTT
>-|TRBV7-9|-|TRBJ1-6
CASSLEALPNSPLHF
TGTGCCAGCAGCTTAGAGGCGCTGCCAAATTCACCCCTCCACTTT
>-|TRBV6-1|TRBD1|TRBJ2-7
CASGQGANEQYF
TGTGCCAGTGGACAGGGGGCCAACGAGCAGTACTTC
>-|TRBV19|TRBD1|TRBJ1-1
CASSKTGGMNTEAFF
TGTGCCAGTAGTAAGACAGGGGGCATGAACACTGAAGCTTTCTTT
>once|TRBV28|-|TRBJ2-1
CASSSHRDPYNEQFF
TGTGCCAGCAGTTCTCACAGGGACCCCTACAATGAGCAGTTCTTC
>-|TRBV11-2|TRBD1|TRBJ2-7
CASSEDRTHSYEQYF
TGTGCCAGCAGCGAGGACAGGACCCACTCCTACGAGCAGTACTTC
>-|TRBV28|-|TRBJ2-1
CASSLRRRQIYNEQFF
TGTGCCAGCAGTTTAAGGCGCCGGCAGATTTACAATGAGCAGTTCTTC
>-|TRBV14|TRBD2|TRBJ2-7
CASSQDLGTSGVEQYF
TGTGCCAGCAGCCAAGATCTCGGGACTAGCGGGGTCGAGCAGTACTTC
>-|TRBV6-5|TRBD1|TRBJ1-1
CASSKGQWQEAFF
TGTGCCAGCAGTAAGGGACAGTGGCAGGAAGCTTTCTTT
>-|TRBV5-4|TRBD1|TRBJ2-7
CASSLGTGDEQYF
TGTGCCAGCAGCTTAGGGACAGGGGACGAGCAGTACTTC
>medium-sized|TRBV2|TRBD2|TRBJ2-7
CASRVGLAGGLSYEQYF
TGTGCCAGCAGGGTTGGACTAGCGGGGGGCCTCTCCTACGAGCAGTACTTC
>-|TRBV28|-|TRBJ2-7
CASSWGGYEQYF
TGTGCCAGTTCCTGGGGAGGCTACGAGCAGTACTTC
>-|TRBV11-3|-|TRBJ1-2
CASSLWAWGYGYTF
TGTGCCAGCAGCTTGTGGGCTTGGGGCTATGGCTACACCTTC
>-|TRBV4-3|TRBD1|TRBJ1-6
CASSLGTGINNSPLHF
TGCGCCAGCAGCCTGGGGACAGGGATTAATAATTCACCCCTCCACTTT
>-|TRBV11-2|-|TRBJ1-1
CASSFRVVHTEAFF
TGTGCCAGCAGCTTTAGGGTGGTCCATACTGAAGCTTTCTTT
>-|TRBV19|-|TRBJ2-1
CASSDVLWAYNEQFF
TGTGCCAGTAGCGATGTTCTTTGGGCCTACAATGAGCAGTTCTTC
>once|TRBV6-4|-|TRBJ1-5
CATSPTAHSNQPQHF
TGTGCCACCTCCCCCACAGCCCATAGCAATCAGCCCCAGCATTTT
>-|TRBV11-2|TRBD2|TRBJ2-2
CASSSGTSGGGTGELFF
TGTGCCAGCAGCTCAGGGACTAGCGGGGGAGGGACCGGGGAGCTGTTTTTT
>-|TRBV7-9|-|TRBJ1-4
CASRPGASNEKLFF
TGTGCCAGCAGACCGGGGGCATCTAATGAAAAACTGTTTTTT
>-|TRBV18|-|TRBJ1-4
CASSPLGGTNEKLFF
TGTGCCAGCTCACCTCTAGGGGGGACGAATGAAAAACTGTTTTTT
>-|TRBV11-1|TRBD1|TRBJ1-2
CASSFRGDWENYGYTF
TGTGCCAGCAGCTTCAGGGGGGATTGGGAAAACTATGGCTACACCTTC
>-|TRBV21-1|-|TRBJ1-2
CASSKDGTGNYGYTF
TGTGCCAGCAGCAAAGATGGAACAGGGAACTATGGCTACACCTTC
>-|TRBV7-9|-|TRBJ2-5
CASSVPRWGEFQETQYF
TGTGCCAGCAGCGTTCCTCGGTGGGGGGAATTTCAAGAGACCCAGTACTTC
>-|TRBV11-3|-|TRBJ2-7
CASSLERGFRAYEQYF
TGTGCCAGCAGCTTAGAAAGGGGGTTCCGGGCGTACGAGCAGTACTTC
>-|TRBV30|-|TRBJ1-2
CAWSELVGSYTF
TGTGCCTGGAGCGAGTTGGTCGGGAGCTACACCTTC
>-|TRBV27|-|TRBJ1-2
CASSPTRPGASYGYTF
TGTGCCAGCAGTCCTACTCGACCAGGGGCTAGCTATGGCTACACCTTC
>medium-sized|TRBV5-1|-|TRBJ1-5
CASSVGGSNQPQHF
TGCGCCAGCAGCGTGGGAGGAAGCAATCAGCCCCAGCATTTT
>few|TRBV4-3|-|TRBJ2-2
CASSPPRTNPNTGELFF
TGCGCCAGCAGCCCCCCAAGGACTAATCCGAACACCGGGGAGCTGTTTTTT
>few|TRBV6-6|-|TRBJ2-7
CASKLGQQTYEQYF
TGTGCCAGCAAGTTAGGGCAGCAAACCTACGAGCAGTACTTC
>-|TRBV7-2|-|TRBJ2-1
CASSLSRADQFF
TGTGCCAGCAGTCTTTCACGGGCGGATCAGTTCTTC
>once|TRBV6-5|-|TRBJ1-5
CASNGRPPGQPQHF
TGTGCCAGCAATGGGCGTCCTCCAGGGCAGCCCCAGCATTTT
>-|TRBV18|-|TRBJ2-3
CASSLGLSTDTQYF
TGTGCCAGCTCACTAGGGCTCAGCACAGATACGCAGTATTTT